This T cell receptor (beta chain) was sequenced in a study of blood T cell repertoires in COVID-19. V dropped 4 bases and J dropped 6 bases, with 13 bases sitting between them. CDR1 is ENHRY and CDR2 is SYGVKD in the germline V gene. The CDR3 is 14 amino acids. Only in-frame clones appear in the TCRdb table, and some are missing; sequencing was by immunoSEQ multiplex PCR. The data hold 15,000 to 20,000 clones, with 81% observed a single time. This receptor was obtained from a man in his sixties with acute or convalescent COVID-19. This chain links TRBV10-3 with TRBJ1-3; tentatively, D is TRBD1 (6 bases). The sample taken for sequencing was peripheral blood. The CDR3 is CAISGVSGENTIYF. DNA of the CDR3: TGTGCCATCAGTGGTGTTTCAGGGGAAAACACCATATATTTT.